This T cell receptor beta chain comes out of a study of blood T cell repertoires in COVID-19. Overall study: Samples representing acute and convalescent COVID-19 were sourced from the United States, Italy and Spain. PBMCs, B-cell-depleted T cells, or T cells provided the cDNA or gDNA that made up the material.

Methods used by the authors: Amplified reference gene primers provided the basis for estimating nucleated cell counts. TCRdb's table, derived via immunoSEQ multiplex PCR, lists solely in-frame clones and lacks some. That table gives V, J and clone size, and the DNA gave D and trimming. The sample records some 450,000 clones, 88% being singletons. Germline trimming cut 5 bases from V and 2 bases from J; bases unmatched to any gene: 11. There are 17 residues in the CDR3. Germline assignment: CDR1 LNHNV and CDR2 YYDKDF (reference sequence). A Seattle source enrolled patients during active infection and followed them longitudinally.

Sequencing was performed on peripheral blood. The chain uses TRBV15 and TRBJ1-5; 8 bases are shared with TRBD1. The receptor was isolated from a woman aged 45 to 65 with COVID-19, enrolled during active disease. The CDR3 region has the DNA TGTGCCACCAGCGCTACACTAGAGACAGGGGGCAATCAGCCCCAGCATTTT. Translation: CATSATLETGGNQPQHF.